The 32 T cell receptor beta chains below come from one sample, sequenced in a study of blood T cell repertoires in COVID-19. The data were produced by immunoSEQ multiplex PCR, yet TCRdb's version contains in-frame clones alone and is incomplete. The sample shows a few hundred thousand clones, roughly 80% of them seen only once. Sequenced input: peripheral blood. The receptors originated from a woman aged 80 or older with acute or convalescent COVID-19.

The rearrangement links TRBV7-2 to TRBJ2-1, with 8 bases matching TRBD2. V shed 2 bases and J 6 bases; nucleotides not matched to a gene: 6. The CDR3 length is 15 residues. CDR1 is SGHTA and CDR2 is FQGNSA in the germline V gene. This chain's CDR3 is CASSLTGGQGNEQFF. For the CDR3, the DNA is TGTGCCAGCAGCTTAACGGGGGGGCAGGGCAATGAGCAGTTCTTC.

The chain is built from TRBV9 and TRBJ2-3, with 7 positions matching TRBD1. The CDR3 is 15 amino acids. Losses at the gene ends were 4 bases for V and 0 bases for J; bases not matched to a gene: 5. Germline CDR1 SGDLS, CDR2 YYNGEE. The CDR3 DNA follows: TGTGCCAGCAGCCTCCGGACAGGCAGCACAGATACGCAGTATTTT. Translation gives CASSLRTGSTDTQYF.

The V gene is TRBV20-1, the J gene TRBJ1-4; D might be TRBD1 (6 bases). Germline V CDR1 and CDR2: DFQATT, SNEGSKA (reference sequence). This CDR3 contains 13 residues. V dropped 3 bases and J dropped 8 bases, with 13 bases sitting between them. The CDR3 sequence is CSASWQGTEKLFF. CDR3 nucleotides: TGCAGTGCTAGTTGGCAGGGGACCGAAAAACTGTTTTTT.

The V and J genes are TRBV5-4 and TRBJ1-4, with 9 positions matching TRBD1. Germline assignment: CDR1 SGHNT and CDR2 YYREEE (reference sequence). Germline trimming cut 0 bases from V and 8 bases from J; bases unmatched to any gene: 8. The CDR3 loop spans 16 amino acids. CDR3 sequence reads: CASSLGQGGKEEKLFF. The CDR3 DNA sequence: TGTGCCAGCAGCTTGGGACAGGGGGGTAAAGAAGAAAAACTGTTTTTT. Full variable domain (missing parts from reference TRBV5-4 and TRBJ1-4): ETGVTQSPTHLIKTRGQQVTLRCSSQSGHNTVSWYQQALGQGPQFIFQYYREEENGRGNFPPRFSGLQFPNYSSELNVNALELDDSALYLCASSLGQGGKEEKLFFGSGTQLSVL.

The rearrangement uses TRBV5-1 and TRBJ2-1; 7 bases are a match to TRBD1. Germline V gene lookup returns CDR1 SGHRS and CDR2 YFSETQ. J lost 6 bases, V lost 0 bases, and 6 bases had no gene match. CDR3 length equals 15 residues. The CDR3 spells CASSLEGGSPNEQFF. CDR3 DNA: TGCGCCAGCAGCTTGGAAGGGGGCTCCCCCAATGAGCAGTTCTTC.

CDR3 sequence reads: CASSPRGTQNTEAFF. The CDR3 DNA reads as TGTGCCAGCTCACCACGGGGGACACAGAACACTGAAGCTTTCTTT. The gene calls are TRBV18 and TRBJ1-1, with D possibly being TRBD1 (6 bases). The CDR3 contains 15 residues. V was cut by 1 base and J by 1 base, with 10 bases left in between. Germline CDR1 and CDR2: KGHSH and LQKENI.

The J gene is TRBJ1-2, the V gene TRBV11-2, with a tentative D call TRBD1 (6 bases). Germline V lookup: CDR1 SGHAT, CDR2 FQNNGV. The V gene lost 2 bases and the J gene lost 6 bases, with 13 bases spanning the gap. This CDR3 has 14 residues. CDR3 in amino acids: CASSLSWTDDGYTF. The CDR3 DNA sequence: TGTGCCAGCAGCTTATCTTGGACAGACGATGGCTACACCTTC.

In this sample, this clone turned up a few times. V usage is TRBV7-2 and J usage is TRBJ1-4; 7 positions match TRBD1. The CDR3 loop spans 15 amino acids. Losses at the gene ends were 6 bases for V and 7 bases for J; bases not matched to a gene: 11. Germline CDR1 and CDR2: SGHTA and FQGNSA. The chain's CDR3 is CASRPTGVDSEKLFF. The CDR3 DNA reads TGTGCCAGCAGACCAACAGGGGTCGATTCTGAAAAACTGTTTTTT. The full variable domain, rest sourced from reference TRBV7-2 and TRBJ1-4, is GAGVSQSPSNKVTEKGKDVELRCDPISGHTALYWYRQSLGQGLEFLIYFQGNSAPDKSGLPSDRFSAERTGGSVSTLTIQRTQQEDSAVYLCASRPTGVDSEKLFFGSGTQLSVL.

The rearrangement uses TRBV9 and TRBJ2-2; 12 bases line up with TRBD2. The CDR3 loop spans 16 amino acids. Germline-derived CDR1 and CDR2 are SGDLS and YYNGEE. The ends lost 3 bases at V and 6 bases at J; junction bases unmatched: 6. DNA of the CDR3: TGTGCCAGCAGCGCCAGACTAGCGGGAGCGTCCGGGGAGCTGTTTTTT. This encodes CASSARLAGASGELFF.

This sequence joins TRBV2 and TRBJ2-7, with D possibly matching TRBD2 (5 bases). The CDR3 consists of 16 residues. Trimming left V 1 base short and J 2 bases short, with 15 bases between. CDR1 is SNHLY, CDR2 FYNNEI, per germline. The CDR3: CASSEVTGVYTYEQYF. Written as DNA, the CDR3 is TGTGCCAGCAGTGAAGTGACCGGGGTCTATACCTACGAGCAGTACTTC.

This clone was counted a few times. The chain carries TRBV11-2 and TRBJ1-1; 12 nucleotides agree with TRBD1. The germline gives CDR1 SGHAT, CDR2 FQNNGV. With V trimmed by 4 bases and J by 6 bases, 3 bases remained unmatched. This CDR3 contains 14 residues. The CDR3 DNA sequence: TGTGCCAGCAGCTCGGGACAGGGGGCGGCTGAAGCTTTCTTT. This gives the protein CASSSGQGAAEAFF.

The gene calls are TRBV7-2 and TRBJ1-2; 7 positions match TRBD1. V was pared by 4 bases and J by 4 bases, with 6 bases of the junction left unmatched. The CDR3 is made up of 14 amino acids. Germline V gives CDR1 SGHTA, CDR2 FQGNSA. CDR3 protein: CASSWTGVGYGYTF. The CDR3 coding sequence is TGTGCCAGCAGCTGGACAGGCGTAGGCTATGGCTACACCTTC.

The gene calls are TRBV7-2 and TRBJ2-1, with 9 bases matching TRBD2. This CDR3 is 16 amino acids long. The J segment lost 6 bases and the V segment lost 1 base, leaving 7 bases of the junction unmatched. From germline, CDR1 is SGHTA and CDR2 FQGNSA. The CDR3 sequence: CASSLVWAGGGNEQFF. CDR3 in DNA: TGTGCCAGCAGCTTAGTATGGGCGGGAGGGGGCAATGAGCAGTTCTTC.

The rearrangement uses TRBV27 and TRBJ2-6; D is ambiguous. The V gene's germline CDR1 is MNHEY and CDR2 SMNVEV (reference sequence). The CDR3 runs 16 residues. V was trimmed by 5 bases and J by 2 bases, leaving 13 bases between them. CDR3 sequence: CASSTSRLTGANVLTF. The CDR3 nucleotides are TGTGCCAGCAGTACATCCCGTCTTACTGGGGCCAACGTCCTGACTTTC.

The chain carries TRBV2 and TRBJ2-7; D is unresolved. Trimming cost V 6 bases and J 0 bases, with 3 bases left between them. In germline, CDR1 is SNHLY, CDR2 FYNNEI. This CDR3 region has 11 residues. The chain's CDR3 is CASRSSYEQYF. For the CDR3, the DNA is TGTGCCAGCAGGAGCTCCTACGAGCAGTACTTC.

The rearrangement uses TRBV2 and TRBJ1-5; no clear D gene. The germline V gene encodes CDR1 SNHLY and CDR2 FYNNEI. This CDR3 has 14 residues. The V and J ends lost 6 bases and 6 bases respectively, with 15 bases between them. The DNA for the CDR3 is TGTGCCAGCAGGGACGGACGAGGGCGTCAGCCCCAGCATTTT. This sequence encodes CASRDGRGRQPQHF.

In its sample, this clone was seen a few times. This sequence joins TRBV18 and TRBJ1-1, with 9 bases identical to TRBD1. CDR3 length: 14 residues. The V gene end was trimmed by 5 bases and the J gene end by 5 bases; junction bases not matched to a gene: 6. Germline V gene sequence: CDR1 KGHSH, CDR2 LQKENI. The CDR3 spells CASSVGQGRTEAFF. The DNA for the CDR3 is TGTGCCAGCTCAGTCGGACAGGGGAGGACTGAAGCTTTCTTT.

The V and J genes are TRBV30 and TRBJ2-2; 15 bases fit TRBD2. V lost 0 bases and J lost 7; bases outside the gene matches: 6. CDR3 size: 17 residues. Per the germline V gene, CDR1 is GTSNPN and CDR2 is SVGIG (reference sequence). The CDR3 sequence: CAWSVGLAGGPIGELFF. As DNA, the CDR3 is TGTGCCTGGAGTGTAGGACTAGCGGGAGGGCCTATCGGGGAGCTGTTTTTT.

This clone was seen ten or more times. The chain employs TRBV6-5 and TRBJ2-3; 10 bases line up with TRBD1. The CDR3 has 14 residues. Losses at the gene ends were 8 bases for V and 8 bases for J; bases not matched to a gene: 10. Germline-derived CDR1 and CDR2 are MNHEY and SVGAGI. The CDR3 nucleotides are TGTGCCAGCGCATCGGGACAGGGGATTGGTACGCAGTATTTT. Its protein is CASASGQGIGTQYF.

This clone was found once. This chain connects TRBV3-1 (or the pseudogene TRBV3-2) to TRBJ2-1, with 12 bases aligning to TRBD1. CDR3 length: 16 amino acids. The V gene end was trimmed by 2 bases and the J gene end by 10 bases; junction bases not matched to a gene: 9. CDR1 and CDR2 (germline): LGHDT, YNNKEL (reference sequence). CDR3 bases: TGTGCCAGCAGCCAATCCCCGGGGACAGGGGGCTGGGAGCAGTTCTTC. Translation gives CASSQSPGTGGWEQFF.

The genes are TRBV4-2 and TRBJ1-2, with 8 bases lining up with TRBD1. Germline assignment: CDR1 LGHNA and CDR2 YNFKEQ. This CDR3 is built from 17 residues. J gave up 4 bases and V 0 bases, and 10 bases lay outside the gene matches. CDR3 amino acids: CASSQDGAGGATYGYTF. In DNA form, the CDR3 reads TGTGCCAGCAGCCAAGATGGTGCAGGGGGCGCGACCTATGGCTACACCTTC.

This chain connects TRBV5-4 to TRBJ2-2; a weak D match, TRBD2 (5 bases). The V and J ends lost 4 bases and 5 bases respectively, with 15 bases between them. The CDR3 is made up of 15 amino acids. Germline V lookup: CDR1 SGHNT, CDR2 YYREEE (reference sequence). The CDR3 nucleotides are TGTGCCAGCAGCGCGACCTTAGAGGGAACCGGGGAGCTGTTTTTT. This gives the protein CASSATLEGTGELFF.

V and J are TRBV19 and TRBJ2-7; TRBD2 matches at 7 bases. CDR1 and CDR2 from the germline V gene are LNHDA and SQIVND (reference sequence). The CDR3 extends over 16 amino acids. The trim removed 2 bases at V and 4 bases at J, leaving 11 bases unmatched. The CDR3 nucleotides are TGTGCCAGTAGTATAACGGCTTGGTGGGAGGGATACGAGCAGTACTTC. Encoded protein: CASSITAWWEGYEQYF.

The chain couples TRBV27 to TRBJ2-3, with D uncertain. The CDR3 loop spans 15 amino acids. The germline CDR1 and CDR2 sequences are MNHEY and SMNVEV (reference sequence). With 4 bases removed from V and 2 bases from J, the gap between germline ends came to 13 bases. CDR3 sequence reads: CASSSPTTHTDTQYF. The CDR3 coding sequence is TGTGCCAGCAGTTCGCCAACAACCCACACAGATACGCAGTATTTT.

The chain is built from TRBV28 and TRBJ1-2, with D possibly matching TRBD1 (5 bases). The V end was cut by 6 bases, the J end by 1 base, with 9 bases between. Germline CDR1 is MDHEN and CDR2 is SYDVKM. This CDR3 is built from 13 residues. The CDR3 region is CASRLQDNYGYTF. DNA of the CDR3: TGTGCCAGCAGGCTACAGGATAACTATGGCTACACCTTC.

The CDR3 region is CASSQGAGVGDTQYF. The CDR3 region has the DNA TGTGCCAGCAGCCAAGGGGCGGGAGTGGGAGATACGCAGTATTTT. The rearrangement uses TRBV3-1 (or the pseudogene TRBV3-2) and TRBJ2-3, with 7 nucleotides matching TRBD2. Germline loops: CDR1 LGHDT, CDR2 YNNKEL (reference sequence). Unmatched junction bases numbered 6, after V lost 1 base and J lost 5 bases. The CDR3 sequence is 15 residues long.

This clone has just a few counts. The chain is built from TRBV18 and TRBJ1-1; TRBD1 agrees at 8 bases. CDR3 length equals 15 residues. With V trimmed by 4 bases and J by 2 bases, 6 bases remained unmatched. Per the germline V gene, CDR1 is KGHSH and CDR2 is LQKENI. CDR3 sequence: CASSRGTGYNTEAFF. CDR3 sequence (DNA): TGTGCCAGCTCACGGGGGACAGGTTATAACACTGAAGCTTTCTTT.

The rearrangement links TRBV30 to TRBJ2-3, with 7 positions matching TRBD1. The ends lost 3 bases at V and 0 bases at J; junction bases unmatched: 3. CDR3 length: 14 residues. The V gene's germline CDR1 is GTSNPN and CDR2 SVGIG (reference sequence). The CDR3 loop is CAWSSDRSTDTQYF. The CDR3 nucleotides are TGTGCCTGGAGCTCGGACAGGAGCACAGATACGCAGTATTTT.

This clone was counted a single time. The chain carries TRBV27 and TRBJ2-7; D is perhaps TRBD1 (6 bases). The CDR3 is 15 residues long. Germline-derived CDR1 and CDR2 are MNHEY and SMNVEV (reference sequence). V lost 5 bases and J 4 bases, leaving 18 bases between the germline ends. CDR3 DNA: TGTGCCAGCAGTCCCGAGAGGGGGTTAGAGTACGAGCAGTACTTC. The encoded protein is CASSPERGLEYEQYF.

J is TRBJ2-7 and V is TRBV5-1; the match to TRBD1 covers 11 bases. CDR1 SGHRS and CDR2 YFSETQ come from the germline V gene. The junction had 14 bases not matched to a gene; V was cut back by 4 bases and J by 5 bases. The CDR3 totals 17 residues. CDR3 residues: CASSPGQGVGAAHEQYF. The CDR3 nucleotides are TGCGCCAGCAGCCCGGGACAGGGGGTCGGTGCCGCCCACGAGCAGTACTTC.

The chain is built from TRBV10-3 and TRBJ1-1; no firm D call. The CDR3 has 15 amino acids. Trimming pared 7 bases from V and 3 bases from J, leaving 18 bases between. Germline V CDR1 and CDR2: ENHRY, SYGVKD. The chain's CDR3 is CAIKTARPRDTEAFF. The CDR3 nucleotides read TGTGCCATCAAGACCGCCCGACCTCGGGACACTGAAGCTTTCTTT.

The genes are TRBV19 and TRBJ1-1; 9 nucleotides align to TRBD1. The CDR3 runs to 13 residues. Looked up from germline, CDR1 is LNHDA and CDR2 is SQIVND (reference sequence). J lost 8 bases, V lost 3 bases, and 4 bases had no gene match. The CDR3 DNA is TGTGCCAGTAGTATCGGACAGGGGCGAGAAGCTTTCTTT. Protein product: CASSIGQGREAFF. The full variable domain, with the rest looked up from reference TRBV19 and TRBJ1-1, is DGGITQSPKYLFRKEGQNVTLSCEQNLNHDAMYWYRQDPGQGLRLIYYSQIVNDFQKGDIAEGYSVSREKKESFPLTVTSAQKNPTAFYLCASSIGQGREAFFGQGTRLTVV.